Below are 9 T cell receptor beta chains sequenced from a single sample in a study of blood T cell repertoires in COVID-19. Using immunoSEQ multiplex PCR, the repertoire was profiled, and TCRdb retains in-frame clones only, with some absent. The sample lists about 310,000 clones, about 88% seen once, with around a tenth in the top ten. Sequences were obtained from PBMCs or T cells enriched from blood (not recorded which). The source is a woman in her thirties or forties who had recovered from COVID-19.

This sequence joins TRBV25-1 and TRBJ2-7; 9 bases align to TRBD1. V lost 4 bases and J lost 7; bases outside the gene matches: 11. Germline V lookup: CDR1 MGHDK, CDR2 SYGVNS. CDR3 length: 15 amino acids. The CDR3 nucleotides read TGTGCCAGCAGTGGGGATGTGACAGGGGGAAAGGAGCAGTACTTC. Protein sequence: CASSGDVTGGKEQYF.

V and J are TRBV11-3 and TRBJ2-5, with D perhaps TRBD2 (5 bases). CDR1 is SGHNT, CDR2 YENEEA, per germline. V was shortened by 4 bases and J by 5 bases, with 14 bases between the two germline ends. This CDR3 spans 14 amino acids. CDR3 loop: CASSSRGIGETQYF. The CDR3 nucleotides are TGTGCCAGCAGCTCACGGGGAATCGGGGAGACCCAGTACTTC.

The chain couples TRBV7-3 to TRBJ2-3, with 9 bases aligning to TRBD2. The germline gives CDR1 SGHTA, CDR2 FQGTGA. This CDR3 is built from 14 residues. V gave up 1 base and J gave up 5 bases; unmatched junction bases: 1. This chain's CDR3 is CASSLMRGGDTQYF. The DNA of the CDR3 is TGTGCCAGCAGCTTAATGCGGGGGGGAGATACGCAGTATTTT.

This clone was seen just once. The chain couples TRBV5-1 to TRBJ2-3; TRBD1 aligns across 7 bases. Trimming cost V 5 bases and J 6 bases; bases outside gene matches: 9. Germline assignment: CDR1 SGHRS and CDR2 YFSETQ. This CDR3 contains 14 residues. The CDR3 sequence is CASSPGQQWDTQYF. The CDR3 DNA reads TGCGCCAGCAGTCCGGGACAGCAGTGGGATACGCAGTATTTT.

The V and J genes are TRBV7-8 and TRBJ2-7; D possibly corresponds to TRBD1 (5 bases). The germline V and J ends were trimmed by 5 bases and 0 bases, with 17 bases remaining between them. The CDR3 extends over 16 amino acids. Germline V lookup: CDR1 SGHVS, CDR2 FQNEAQ. This CDR3 is CASSLSPGHLSYEQYF. CDR3 nucleotides: TGTGCCAGCAGCCTAAGCCCAGGGCACCTCTCCTACGAGCAGTACTTC.

This clone came up once. The chain has TRBV4-3 and TRBJ2-1; 9 positions agree with TRBD2. V shed 0 bases, J shed 7 bases, and the junction held 13 bases outside the gene matches. The germline V gene encodes CDR1 LGHNA and CDR2 YSLEER. The CDR3 is made up of 18 amino acids. CDR3 in amino acids: CASSQDTWASGEGNEQFF. Here the CDR3 DNA reads TGCGCCAGCAGCCAAGATACTTGGGCTAGCGGGGAGGGGAATGAGCAGTTCTTC.

The rearrangement links TRBV7-2 to TRBJ2-1; TRBD2 is a possible D gene (5 bases). The V gene lost 4 bases and the J gene lost 5 bases, with 15 bases spanning the gap. Germline CDR1 is SGHTA and CDR2 is FQGNSA. The CDR3 sequence is 15 residues long. The CDR3 DNA reads as TGTGCCAGCAGCTCCCGGACTTTGGCCCACAATGAGCAGTTCTTC. This gives the protein CASSSRTLAHNEQFF.

The chain combines TRBV29-1 with TRBJ2-7, with a possible D match to TRBD1 (6 bases). Trimming cost V 7 bases and J 3 bases, with 10 bases left between them. The CDR3 runs to 11 residues. Germline values: CDR1 SQVTM, CDR2 ANQGSEA. The CDR3 region is CSARTVYEQYF. The CDR3 bases are TGCAGCGCTAGGACAGTCTACGAGCAGTACTTC.

The rearrangement links TRBV12-3 or TRBV12-4 to TRBJ2-1; tentatively, D is TRBD2 (5 bases). The CDR3 has 13 residues. V shed 7 bases and J shed 4 bases, with 11 bases lying between them. The CDR3 protein is CASTPGEYNEQFF. CDR3 sequence (DNA): TGTGCCAGCACTCCCGGGGAGTACAATGAGCAGTTCTTC.